This entry lists 29 T cell receptor beta chains sequenced from one sample in a study of shared clonotypes between healthy human individuals. Only in-frame clones appear in the TCRdb table, and some are missing; sequencing was by immunoSEQ multiplex PCR. The table includes under 1,100,000 clones, 75% to 80% detected once. The specimen sequenced was memory CD4+ T cells from PBMCs. Described subset: CD45RA-negative fraction. The receptors originated from a man aged 18-30 years in good health. Some clones in this sample may be carry-over from other donors' samples.

The genes are TRBV5-1 and TRBJ2-7, with TRBD1 identical over 8 bases. Germline V gives CDR1 SGHRS, CDR2 YFSETQ. The V gene end was trimmed by 4 bases and the J gene end by 3 bases; junction bases not matched to a gene: 6. The CDR3 totals 14 residues. Here the CDR3 reads CASSTGQGFYEQYF. In DNA form, the CDR3 reads TGCGCCAGCAGCACCGGACAGGGCTTCTACGAGCAGTACTTC.

The CDR3 sequence is CASSDATGTGGTDTQYF. The CDR3 DNA is TGTGCCAGCAGTGACGCTACCGGGACAGGGGGCACAGATACGCAGTATTTT. V gene TRBV25-1 combines with J gene TRBJ2-3; TRBD1 aligns across 10 bases. V was clipped by 3 bases and J by 1 base; unmatched bases: 7. This CDR3 contains 17 residues. From germline, CDR1 is MGHDK and CDR2 SYGVNS.

This clone was observed a few times. The J gene is TRBJ1-5, the V gene TRBV6-1; TRBD1 agrees at 8 bases. The V gene's germline CDR1 is MNHNS and CDR2 SASEGT. With V trimmed by 3 bases and J by 3 bases, 7 bases remained unmatched. This CDR3 comprises 16 residues. CDR3: CASSDGTGGFNQPQHF. In nucleotides, the CDR3 is TGTGCCAGCAGTGATGGCACAGGGGGATTCAATCAGCCCCAGCATTTT.

The genes are TRBV10-1 and TRBJ2-5; D remains unclear. CDR1 is WNHNN and CDR2 is SYGVQD in the germline V gene (reference sequence). V shed 8 bases and J shed 5 bases, with 9 bases lying between them. This CDR3 spans 11 amino acids. CDR3 nucleotide sequence: TGCGCCAGCGGGTTAGGGGAGACCCAGTACTTC. Translation gives CASGLGETQYF.

The chain combines TRBV7-8 with TRBJ2-5, with a possible D match to TRBD1 (5 bases). CDR1 and CDR2 (germline): SGHVS, FQNEAQ. The CDR3 is 14 residues long. V gave up 1 base and J gave up 6 bases, with 12 bases separating them. CDR3 nucleotide sequence: TGTGCCAGCAGCTTAGGGGGCGCTTTAAAGACCCAGTACTTC. Translation gives CASSLGGALKTQYF.

This sequence joins TRBV28 and TRBJ2-5, with no clear D. V gave up 6 bases and J gave up 5 bases, with 7 bases separating them. Germline V gene data show CDR1 as MDHEN and CDR2 as SYDVKM. The CDR3 extends over 11 amino acids. The CDR3 DNA is TGTGCCAGCAGCATGGAGGAGACCCAGTACTTC. This encodes CASSMEETQYF.

V is TRBV18 and J is TRBJ2-7; D might be TRBD2 (6 bases). Germline V lookup: CDR1 KGHSH, CDR2 LQKENI. The CDR3 extends over 13 amino acids. The V gene lost 8 bases and the J gene lost 6 bases, with 17 bases spanning the gap. The CDR3: CASRESERAEQYF. CDR3 coding DNA: TGTGCCAGCCGGGAGTCGGAGCGGGCCGAGCAGTACTTC.

The J gene is TRBJ1-2, the V gene TRBV6-6, with D perhaps matching TRBD1 (5 bases). Trimming shortened V by 4 bases and J by 5 bases, and 11 bases separated the two germline ends. Germline V CDR1 and CDR2: MNHNY, SVGAGI (reference sequence). The CDR3 loop spans 13 amino acids. The CDR3 reads CASSFVPGYGYTF. CDR3 nucleotides: TGTGCCAGCAGTTTCGTCCCAGGGTATGGCTACACCTTC.

The chain links TRBV13 to TRBJ1-1, with D tentatively TRBD1 (5 bases). The CDR3 spans 13 residues. In germline, CDR1 is PRHDT, CDR2 FYEKMQ (reference sequence). The V and J ends lost 8 bases and 2 bases respectively, with 12 bases between them. CDR3 in amino acids: CASDRRGNTEAFF. The CDR3 nucleotides read TGTGCCAGCGACCGGAGGGGAAACACTGAAGCTTTCTTT.

In its sample, this clone was seen many times. This CDR3 is CASSRVAGWGVTDTQYF. CDR3 nucleotides: TGTGCCAGCAGCCGCGTCGCCGGATGGGGAGTCACAGATACGCAGTATTTT. The V and J genes are TRBV14 and TRBJ2-3; possibly TRBD2 for D (5 bases). The V gene lost 4 bases and the J gene lost 2 bases, with 19 bases spanning the gap. The CDR3 spans 17 residues. Germline lookup yields CDR1 SGHDN and CDR2 FVKESK. Using reference TRBV14 and TRBJ2-3 for the parts outside the CDR3, the full variable domain is EAGVTQFPSHSVIEKGQTVTLRCDPISGHDNLYWYRRVMGKEIKFLLHFVKESKQDESGMPNNRFLAERTGGTYSTLKVQPAELEDSGVYFCASSRVAGWGVTDTQYFGPGTRLTVL.

The chain joins TRBV29-1 to TRBJ2-2; D may be TRBD2 (5 bases). Deletions cut 2 bases from V and 4 bases from J, with 14 bases between. The CDR3 has 15 amino acids. Germline V gene lookup returns CDR1 SQVTM and CDR2 ANQGSEA. CDR3 coding DNA: TGCAGCGTTGAACAGAGAGGGTCCGGCACCGGGGAGCTGTTTTTT. This translates into CSVEQRGSGTGELFF.

The V and J genes are TRBV4-2 and TRBJ2-2, with D possibly called TRBD1 or TRBD2 (5 bases each). The CDR3 has 16 residues. Between the trimmed V and J ends, which lost 4 bases and 1 base, there was a span of 13 bases. The V gene's germline CDR1 is LGHNA and CDR2 YNFKEQ. CDR3 protein: CASSLQGGQNTGELFF. As DNA, the CDR3 is TGTGCCAGCAGCCTCCAGGGCGGGCAGAACACCGGGGAGCTGTTTTTT.

The J gene is TRBJ2-7, the V gene TRBV7-2; TRBD1 might be the D (6 bases). This CDR3 has 16 amino acids. Per germline, CDR1 SGHTA and CDR2 FQGNSA. Trimming took off 2 bases at V and 3 bases at J, with 17 bases between the two ends. The chain's CDR3 is CASSLRDTSAHYEQYF. In DNA form, the CDR3 reads TGTGCCAGCAGCTTAAGGGACACATCCGCACACTACGAGCAGTACTTC.

The chain carries TRBV5-4 and TRBJ2-3, with 7 positions matching TRBD1. The CDR3 spans 14 residues. V shed 3 bases, J shed 0 bases, and the junction held 1 base outside the gene matches. Germline V gene sequence: CDR1 SGHNT, CDR2 YYREEE (reference sequence). CDR3 sequence: CASSWDSSTDTQYF. CDR3 nucleotides: TGTGCCAGCAGCTGGGACAGCAGCACAGATACGCAGTATTTT.

The chain has TRBV9 and TRBJ1-3; a weak D match, TRBD1 (5 bases). The germline V and J ends were trimmed by 1 base and 0 bases, with 8 bases remaining between them. In germline, CDR1 is SGDLS, CDR2 YYNGEE. This CDR3 contains 15 residues. CDR3 sequence: CASSVTGNSGNTIYF. The DNA of the CDR3 is TGTGCCAGCAGCGTAACAGGAAACTCTGGAAACACCATATATTTT.

This clone was recorded once. The chain recombines TRBV18 with TRBJ2-7; D may match TRBD1 or TRBD2 (6 bases each). V shed 3 bases and J shed 5 bases, with 14 bases lying between them. From germline, CDR1 is KGHSH and CDR2 LQKENI. CDR3 length: 14 amino acids. CDR3 DNA sequence: TGTGCCAGCTCACCTTTAGGGGGGCGGGACGAGCAGTACTTC. This encodes CASSPLGGRDEQYF.

This sequence joins TRBV6-1 and TRBJ1-1; TRBD1 might be the D (5 bases). The CDR3 loop spans 12 amino acids. In germline, CDR1 is MNHNS, CDR2 SASEGT. The V gene lost 4 bases and the J gene lost 5 bases, with 8 bases spanning the gap. Written as DNA, the CDR3 is TGTGCCAGCAGTGGGGGGGGGACTGAAGCTTTCTTT. This encodes CASSGGGTEAFF.

With regard to this clone: The conserved phenylalanine or tryptophan normally closing the CDR3 is absent here, so this likely arose from a read error. The DNA is omitted, as the CDR3 cannot be located on it reliably, and the CDR3 follows TCRdb's listing. V is TRBV30 and J is TRBJ1-2; the table's TRBD1 call for D was not verified on the DNA. Germline V lookup: CDR1 GTSNPN, CDR2 SVGIG (reference sequence). The CDR3 spans 13 residues, counting both ends. CDR3 sequence: CAWSVRQGILRFG.

V gene TRBV18 combines with J gene TRBJ2-3; TRBD2 aligns across 9 bases. V shed 0 bases and J 5 bases; nucleotides not matched to a gene: 6. The CDR3 length is 16 residues. CDR1 is KGHSH and CDR2 is LQKENI in the germline V gene. CDR3: CASSPPSQREVDTQYF. The CDR3 nucleotides are TGTGCCAGCTCACCACCGTCTCAGCGGGAGGTAGATACGCAGTATTTT.

This rearrangement joins TRBV25-1 to TRBJ2-2; 10 bases are shared with TRBD2. The CDR3 extends over 15 amino acids. V lost 6 bases and J lost 4; bases outside the gene matches: 5. Germline values: CDR1 MGHDK, CDR2 SYGVNS. The CDR3 loop reads CASSRVAGGTGELFF. The DNA for the CDR3 is TGTGCCAGCAGCCGGGTAGCGGGAGGCACCGGGGAGCTGTTTTTT.

The chain employs TRBV28 and TRBJ2-4; tentative D call: TRBD2 (5 bases). The CDR3 covers 15 residues. Germline V gene data show CDR1 as MDHEN and CDR2 as SYDVKM. V lost 3 bases to trimming and J lost 1 base, with 10 bases between them. The CDR3 DNA reads TGTGCCAGCAGTTTCGCGGGCAGCGCCAAAAACATTCAGTACTTC. Amino acid sequence: CASSFAGSAKNIQYF.

V gene TRBV30 combines with J gene TRBJ2-2; perhaps TRBD2 as D (5 bases). CDR3 length: 14 residues. V gave up 0 bases and J gave up 4 bases, with 9 bases separating them. The germline CDR1 and CDR2 sequences are GTSNPN and SVGIG (reference sequence). The CDR3 nucleotides are TGTGCCTGGAGTGTACTAGTAGGCACCGGGGAGCTGTTTTTT. Translation gives CAWSVLVGTGELFF.

This chain links TRBV11-2 with TRBJ1-1, with 7 bases identical to TRBD1. Germline CDR1 SGHAT, CDR2 FQNNGV. The CDR3 extends over 13 amino acids. J gave up 12 bases and V 5 bases, and 12 bases lay outside the gene matches. CDR3 sequence reads: CASSPNRQGESFF. The CDR3 nucleotides read TGTGCCAGCAGCCCGAACCGACAGGGAGAGTCTTTCTTT. The variable domain in full, with the rest retrieved from reference TRBV11-2 and TRBJ1-1, is EAGVAQSPRYKIIEKRQSVAFWCNPISGHATLYWYQQILGQGPKLLIQFQNNGVVDDSQLPKDRFSAERLKGVDSTLKIQPAKLEDSAVYLCASSPNRQGESFFGQGTRLTVV.

Regarding this clone: Since a much larger clone is just one base distant, this may be a read error. This same CDR3 is encoded by further DNA sequences in the sample. The chain couples TRBV27 to TRBJ1-1; the match to TRBD1 covers 11 bases. With V trimmed by 3 bases and J by 5 bases, 2 bases remained unmatched. The CDR3 sequence is 14 residues long. Germline assignment: CDR1 MNHEY and CDR2 SMNVEV (reference sequence). The CDR3 sequence is CASSFGTGGTEAFF. The CDR3 DNA sequence: TGTGCCAGCAGTTTCGGGACAGGGGGGACTGAAGCTTTCTTT.

The CDR3 DNA sequence: TGTGCCAGCAGTTATTCCCGGGACACTGACACTGAAGCTTTCTTT. Translating gives CASSYSRDTDTEAFF. This chain joins TRBV27 and TRBJ1-1; a weak D match, TRBD1 (6 bases). V was shortened by 4 bases and J by 3 bases, with 15 bases between the two germline ends. CDR3 size: 15 residues. The germline CDR1 and CDR2 sequences are MNHEY and SMNVEV (reference sequence).

The V gene is TRBV30, the J gene TRBJ2-6; D may be TRBD1 (5 bases). In germline, CDR1 is GTSNPN, CDR2 SVGIG (reference sequence). Deletions cut 1 base from V and 0 bases from J, with 10 bases between. The CDR3 is 16 amino acids. The CDR3 is CAWSGRAGSGANVLTF. The CDR3, as DNA: TGTGCCTGGAGTGGCAGGGCCGGCTCTGGGGCCAACGTCCTGACTTTC. The variable domain in full, with the rest retrieved from reference TRBV30 and TRBJ2-6, is SQTIHQWPATLVQPVGSPLSLECTVEGTSNPNLYWYRQAAGRGLQLLFYSVGIGQISSEVPQNLSASRPQDRQFILSSKKLLLSDSGFYLCAWSGRAGSGANVLTFGAGSRLTVL.

V and J are TRBV28 and TRBJ1-2; 10 bases fit TRBD1. The V gene's germline CDR1 is MDHEN and CDR2 SYDVKM. The J segment lost 8 bases and the V segment lost 4 bases, leaving 4 bases of the junction unmatched. The CDR3 runs 13 residues. As DNA, the CDR3 is TGTGCCAGCAGTTGGGACAGGGGCAACGGCTACACCTTC. This translates into CASSWDRGNGYTF.

This clone showed up many times. The rearrangement uses TRBV25-1 and TRBJ1-4, with 7 bases fitting TRBD1. This CDR3 has 14 amino acids. Germline CDR1 reads MGHDK; CDR2 reads SYGVNS. Trimming removed 1 base from V and 10 bases from J; junction bases left unmatched: 6. The CDR3 reads CASSESGGWAKLFF. DNA of the CDR3: TGTGCCAGCAGTGAATCAGGGGGGTGGGCAAAACTGTTTTTT.

The rearrangement joins TRBV7-9 to TRBJ2-3; D perhaps matches TRBD2 (6 bases). CDR1 is SEHNR and CDR2 is FQNEAQ in the germline V gene (reference sequence). Trimming removed 2 bases from V and 3 bases from J, with 12 bases in between. The CDR3 has 15 amino acids. The CDR3 nucleotides read TGTGCCAGCAGCTTACGCAGAAGCGGGACAGATACGCAGTATTTT. Its protein product is CASSLRRSGTDTQYF.